This entry lists 21 T cell receptor beta chains sequenced from one sample in a study of identical twins. TCRdb ran MiXCR on the 5' RACE reads and lists one entry per CDR3 protein. The sample has over 600,000 distinct CDR3 sequences, 21% seen once. In addition, the sample was reused for a study of T cells expressing NK-cell markers.

The sequenced sample consisted of PBMCs. All receptors come from a woman aged 18-29 years in good health.

This clonotype occurred many times. The rearrangement links TRBV5-1 to TRBJ2-3, with 7 bases fitting TRBD2. CDR1 is SGHRS and CDR2 is YFSETQ in the germline V gene. Unmatched junction bases numbered 5, after V lost 3 bases and J lost 1 base. The CDR3 is made up of 15 amino acids. The CDR3 here is CASSSGGSGTDTQYF. CDR3 DNA: TGCGCCAGCAGCTCCGGGGGGAGCGGCACAGATACGCAGTATTTT.

This clonotype was counted only a few times. The V gene is TRBV3-1, the J gene TRBJ2-7; D gene unclear. V was cut by 0 bases and J by 2 bases, with 8 bases left in between. The CDR3 consists of 14 residues. CDR1 and CDR2 from the germline V gene are LGHDT and YNNKEL (reference sequence). The CDR3 loop is CASSQDDFPYEQYF. CDR3 nucleotide sequence: TGTGCCAGCAGCCAAGACGACTTCCCCTACGAGCAGTACTTC.

This chain links TRBV5-6 with TRBJ2-1; weak D call: TRBD2 (6 bases). Germline CDR1 SGHDT, CDR2 YYEEEE. V was cut by 2 bases and J by 9 bases, with 15 bases left in between. This CDR3 contains 14 residues. CDR3: CASSFTGVRVEQFF. CDR3 bases: TGTGCCAGCAGCTTCACGGGAGTGCGTGTTGAGCAGTTCTTC.

This clonotype was counted only a few times. This chain links TRBV20-1 with TRBJ2-5; D gene unclear. The CDR3 has 14 residues. Germline V gene lookup returns CDR1 DFQATT and CDR2 SNEGSKA (reference sequence). The germline V and J ends were trimmed by 6 bases and 4 bases, with 18 bases remaining between them. In DNA form, the CDR3 reads TGCAGTGCGAACCCGGACGTGGCCGGAGAGACCCAGTACTTC. This gives the protein CSANPDVAGETQYF.

Only a few counts were recorded for this clonotype. V and J are TRBV20-1 and TRBJ2-3; the D is unclear. Germline V gene lookup returns CDR1 DFQATT and CDR2 SNEGSKA (reference sequence). V lost 5 bases to trimming and J lost 0 bases, with 15 bases between them. The CDR3 spans 15 residues. The CDR3 coding sequence is TGCAGTGCTCCCCGGAAATCCGCTAGCACAGATACGCAGTATTTT. Encoded protein: CSAPRKSASTDTQYF.

This clonotype was seen a handful of times. J is TRBJ1-3 and V is TRBV6-5; D ambiguous. CDR3 size: 15 residues. Looked up from germline, CDR1 is MNHEY and CDR2 is SVGAGI. Between the trimmed V and J ends, which lost 4 bases and 0 bases, there was a span of 10 bases. CDR3 in DNA: TGTGCCAGCAGTTCTTATACGGACTCTGGAAACACCATATATTTT. It is translated as CASSSYTDSGNTIYF.

This clonotype was detected ten times or more. The chain uses TRBV12-3 or TRBV12-4 and TRBJ2-5; D gene ambiguous. The CDR3 is 13 residues long. V lost 1 base and J lost 1, with 4 bases in between. This chain's CDR3 is CASSLVIQETQYF. CDR3 nucleotides: TGTGCCAGCAGTTTAGTGATCCAAGAGACCCAGTACTTC.

This chain uses TRBV11-2 with TRBJ2-2; 7 nucleotides line up with TRBD1. The germline gives CDR1 SGHAT, CDR2 FQNNGV. CDR3 length: 14 residues. The junction had 9 bases not matched to a gene; V was cut back by 8 bases and J by 6 bases. CDR3 in amino acids: CASPPRQGSGELFF. CDR3 nucleotides: TGTGCCAGCCCCCCGCGACAGGGTTCCGGGGAGCTGTTTTTT.

The chain joins TRBV7-9 to TRBJ2-7; TRBD1 might be the D (5 bases). The CDR3 consists of 14 residues. The V end was cut by 6 bases, the J end by 6 bases, with 18 bases between. Germline CDR1 and CDR2: SEHNR and FQNEAQ (reference sequence). The CDR3 sequence: CASRTERTSSEQYF. CDR3 DNA: TGTGCCAGCAGGACAGAGAGAACGAGCTCCGAGCAGTACTTC.

V gene TRBV4-1 combines with J gene TRBJ2-7; D remains unclear. Germline assignment: CDR1 MGHRA and CDR2 YSYEKL. This CDR3 is 15 amino acids long. V was pared by 0 bases and J by 0 bases, with 9 bases between. CDR3 residues: CASSQERSDSYEQYF. In nucleotides, the CDR3 is TGCGCCAGCAGCCAAGAAAGGTCGGACTCCTACGAGCAGTACTTC.

This chain joins TRBV7-9 and TRBJ2-5; D perhaps matches TRBD2 (6 bases). Per the germline V gene, CDR1 is SEHNR and CDR2 is FQNEAQ (reference sequence). Trimming cost V 7 bases and J 4 bases, with 16 bases left between them. The CDR3 extends over 14 amino acids. The CDR3 DNA follows: TGTGCCAGCATAAGAGAAGTCGGGGGAGAGACCCAGTACTTC. It yields the protein CASIREVGGETQYF.

The V call is TRBV5-5, the J call TRBJ2-2; D uncertain. The germline V gene encodes CDR1 SGHKS and CDR2 YYEKEE (reference sequence). This CDR3 region has 14 residues. Trimming pared 4 bases from V and 7 bases from J, leaving 14 bases between. The CDR3 protein is CASSRVGSSGELFF. CDR3 in DNA: TGTGCCAGCAGCCGGGTTGGGTCCAGCGGGGAGCTGTTTTTT.

The chain uses TRBV6-1 and TRBJ2-5; 13 positions agree with TRBD2. Losses at the gene ends were 6 bases for V and 4 bases for J; bases not matched to a gene: 5. Per germline, CDR1 MNHNS and CDR2 SASEGT. The CDR3 has 15 amino acids. CDR3 DNA: TGTGCCAGCAGCAGGACTAGCGGGGGCCGAGAGACCCAGTACTTC. Amino acid sequence: CASSRTSGGRETQYF.

This clonotype came up a few times. CDR3 nucleotides: TGTGCCACCAGTGTGGACAGTCATGTAGCCTCGTCCTACGAGCAGTACTTC. Its protein product is CATSVDSHVASSYEQYF. This chain connects TRBV15 to TRBJ2-7, with TRBD1 as a possible D gene (6 bases). The V end lost 6 bases, the J end lost 1 base, and 22 bases lay between the germline ends. This CDR3 has 17 amino acids. CDR1 and CDR2 (germline): LNHNV, YYDKDF (reference sequence).

At least ten counts were recorded for this clonotype. V is TRBV20-1 and J is TRBJ2-1; D is unclear. This CDR3 is 14 amino acids long. CDR1 DFQATT and CDR2 SNEGSKA come from the germline V gene (reference sequence). V lost 6 bases and J lost 6, with 18 bases in between. For the CDR3, the DNA is TGCAGTGCACGCGGTCCCGGCGTAGGCAATGAGCAGTTCTTC. Translating gives CSARGPGVGNEQFF.

The chain carries TRBV7-6 and TRBJ2-5, with a possible D match to TRBD1 (6 bases). CDR1 is SGHVS, CDR2 FNYEAQ, per germline. Trimming removed 3 bases at V and 3 bases at J, with 11 bases between. The CDR3 has 14 residues. The CDR3 nucleotides read TGTGCCAGCAGCTTGCACAGGGACAAAGAGACCCAGTACTTC. Residues: CASSLHRDKETQYF.

V gene TRBV18 combines with J gene TRBJ2-1; the D call may be TRBD1 or TRBD2 (6 bases each). The CDR3 loop spans 18 amino acids. The V and J ends lost 5 bases and 2 bases respectively, with 22 bases between them. Germline values: CDR1 KGHSH, CDR2 LQKENI. The CDR3 protein is CASSWDGPGAATYNEQFF. CDR3 sequence (DNA): TGTGCCAGCTCATGGGACGGGCCGGGGGCCGCCACCTACAATGAGCAGTTCTTC.

This clonotype was seen a few times. This rearrangement joins TRBV20-1 to TRBJ2-1; 11 nucleotides line up with TRBD2. V gave up 0 bases and J gave up 7 bases; unmatched junction bases: 8. The length of the CDR3 is 16 residues. Per germline, CDR1 DFQATT and CDR2 SNEGSKA (reference sequence). CDR3 DNA: TGCAGTGCTAGAGATTTTAAACTAGCGGGGGTGAATGAGCAGTTCTTC. Translation: CSARDFKLAGVNEQFF.

This clonotype was picked up a small number of times. CDR3 region: CASQNTDTQYF. CDR3 in DNA: TGTGCCAGCCAGAACACAGATACGCAGTATTTT. The chain recombines TRBV19 with TRBJ2-3, with D unclear. Germline V gene lookup returns CDR1 LNHDA and CDR2 SQIVND (reference sequence). V lost 9 bases and J 2 bases, leaving 6 bases between the germline ends. The CDR3 is 11 amino acids.

The table lists this clonotype with a few counts. The V and J genes are TRBV13 and TRBJ1-1; 7 bases fit TRBD1. CDR1 and CDR2 (germline): PRHDT, FYEKMQ (reference sequence). The CDR3 consists of 14 residues. Losses at the gene ends were 5 bases for V and 7 bases for J; bases not matched to a gene: 10. CDR3 in amino acids: CASSRNPRQGEAFF. In DNA, the CDR3 is TGTGCCAGCAGCCGGAATCCCCGACAGGGTGAAGCTTTCTTT.

The V and J genes are TRBV20-1 and TRBJ2-7, with TRBD2 identical over 11 bases. V lost 1 base to trimming and J lost 3 bases; unmatched junction nucleotides: 5. The CDR3 is 15 residues long. Germline CDR1 reads DFQATT; CDR2 reads SNEGSKA (reference sequence). The CDR3 DNA reads TGCAGTGCTAGAGCTCCTAGCGGGGGGTTCTACGAGCAGTACTTC. It yields the protein CSARAPSGGFYEQYF.